The 23 T cell receptor beta chains in this list originate from one sample, sequenced in a study of T cells in Graves' hyperthyroidism and ophthalmopathy (dated by TCRdb to the late 2010s). Library preparation employed multiplex PCR. Sequenced using an Illumina HiSeq 2000. TCR beta CDR3 regions were amplified from RNA transcripts. The TCR CDR3 was subjected to a first round of RT-PCR using the HTBI primer set and the Qiagen OneStep RT-PCR kit. TCRdb trimmed the raw reads at Q25, called clones with MiXCR and kept productive beta chains. Entries are consolidated by CDR3 protein sequence, retaining the most common genes and DNA. The sample table contains about 640,000 distinct CDR3 sequences; only one count was recorded for about 15% of them. About 12% of the sample lies in the top ten. The sample was blood. Receptor source: a woman aged 45-65 years with Graves' ophthalmopathy.

This clonotype was recorded at least ten times. The rearrangement links TRBV28 to TRBJ2-5; TRBD1 matches 9 bases. Per germline, CDR1 MDHEN and CDR2 SYDVKM. This CDR3 has 15 residues. V lost 2 bases and J lost 1; bases outside the gene matches: 2. The CDR3 nucleotides read TGTGCCAGCAGTTTAGGACAGGGGATCCAAGAGACCCAGTACTTC. Protein sequence: CASSLGQGIQETQYF.

In the case of this clonotype: A single base separates this from a much larger clone, so it may be a read error. This chain joins TRBV29-1 and TRBJ1-1; D ambiguous. This CDR3 comprises 13 residues. The germline gives CDR1 SQVTM, CDR2 ANQGSEA. Deletions cut 5 bases from V and 4 bases from J, with 14 bases between. CDR3 loop: CSVRSRRSTEAFF. The CDR3 DNA is TGCAGCGTTCGGTCGCGAAGAAGCACTGAAGCTTTCTTT.

This clonotype came up a few times. The chain joins TRBV19 to TRBJ2-3; D is undetermined. The CDR3 is 15 amino acids. The germline V gene encodes CDR1 LNHDA and CDR2 SQIVND (reference sequence). Trimming left V 1 base short and J 2 bases short, with 10 bases between. The CDR3 here is CASSIGAGHTDTQYF. As DNA, the CDR3 is TGTGCCAGTAGTATAGGCGCCGGGCACACAGATACGCAGTATTTT.

Comment on this clonotype: A read error is possible here, since a much larger clone lies one base away. V gene TRBV7-2 combines with J gene TRBJ2-5; 7 bases align to TRBD1. Germline CDR1 reads SGHTA; CDR2 reads FQGNSA. The CDR3 spans 14 residues. The CDR3 region has the DNA TGTGCCGGCAGCTTGACAGGGATCGGGGAGACCCAGTACTTC. Protein product: CAGSLTGIGETQYF.

This clonotype came up many times. The gene calls are TRBV28 and TRBJ2-3, with D possibly being TRBD2 (6 bases). Trimming left V 6 bases short and J 5 bases short, with 9 bases between. The CDR3 consists of 12 residues. CDR1 MDHEN and CDR2 SYDVKM come from the germline V gene. CDR3 nucleotide sequence: TGTGCCAGCAGGGGACTGCAAGATACGCAGTATTTT. It specifies CASRGLQDTQYF.

This clonotype turned up a few times. V is TRBV30 and J is TRBJ1-1; D is uncertain. V lost 8 bases, J lost 0 bases, and 13 bases lay in between. The CDR3 is 13 amino acids. Looked up from germline, CDR1 is GTSNPN and CDR2 is SVGIG (reference sequence). The CDR3 sequence: CAALHHMNTEAFF. As DNA, the CDR3 is TGTGCCGCACTACATCACATGAACACTGAAGCTTTCTTT.

This clonotype was seen ten or more times. This chain connects TRBV18 to TRBJ2-3; 9 nucleotides line up with TRBD2. The germline V gene has CDR1 KGHSH and CDR2 LQKENI. Trimming cost V 4 bases and J 3 bases; bases outside gene matches: 11. This CDR3 is 17 amino acids long. DNA of the CDR3: TGTGCCAGCTCACTGGGCCTTAGCGGGAGACGGACAGATACGCAGTATTTT. Translated: CASSLGLSGRRTDTQYF.

To note about this clonotype: The conserved final phenylalanine or tryptophan is absent from the CDR3, which likely points to a read error. This chain uses TRBV11-2 with TRBJ1-4, with D perhaps matching TRBD1 (5 bases). The ends were cut back, 5 bases at V and 4 bases at J, with 23 bases in the middle. The CDR3 runs to 18 residues. Germline V gene data show CDR1 as SGHAT and CDR2 as FQNNGV. CDR3: CASSPHWSQGSYNEKLFS. DNA of the CDR3: TGTGCCAGCAGCCCGCACTGGAGTCAGGGATCCTATAATGAAAAACTGTTTTCT.

Ten or more counts support this clonotype. J is TRBJ2-5 and V is TRBV29-1; either TRBD1 or TRBD2 may fit D (5 bases each). V lost 0 bases and J lost 2, with 10 bases in between. The CDR3 contains 14 residues. Germline values: CDR1 SQVTM, CDR2 ANQGSEA. CDR3: CSVEEGVTQETQYF. CDR3 nucleotide sequence: TGCAGCGTTGAAGAGGGGGTCACACAAGAGACCCAGTACTTC.

The chain is built from TRBV12-3 or TRBV12-4 and TRBJ2-2; 10 bases align to TRBD2. The CDR3 has 16 amino acids. The V gene end was trimmed by 6 bases and the J gene end by 2 bases; junction bases not matched to a gene: 6. In DNA, the CDR3 is TGTGCCAGCAGGAGTAGCGGGAGGCCAAACACCGGGGAGCTGTTTTTT. It encodes CASRSSGRPNTGELFF.

The chain has TRBV20-1 and TRBJ2-7; D gene unclear. The CDR3 runs 14 residues. The germline V and J ends were trimmed by 5 bases and 1 base, with 15 bases remaining between them. The germline CDR1 and CDR2 sequences are DFQATT and SNEGSKA (reference sequence). CDR3: CSAPPIIGSYEQYF. DNA for the CDR3: TGCAGTGCTCCCCCCATAATAGGGTCCTACGAGCAGTACTTC.

This clonotype showed up many times. The chain links TRBV20-1 to TRBJ2-7; D could derive from TRBD1 or TRBD2 (5 bases each). The CDR3 has 17 amino acids. Trimming took off 1 base at V and 2 bases at J, with 21 bases between the two ends. In germline, CDR1 is DFQATT, CDR2 SNEGSKA (reference sequence). The CDR3 sequence is CSARGLSTGTVTYEQYF. CDR3 bases: TGCAGTGCTAGAGGCCTATCAACCGGGACCGTTACCTACGAGCAGTACTTC.

With regard to this clonotype: A read error is possible here, since a much larger clone lies one base away. V usage is TRBV2 and J usage is TRBJ1-1, with a possible D match to TRBD1 (6 bases). V lost 5 bases and J 3 bases, leaving 16 bases between the germline ends. The CDR3 sequence is 15 residues long. CDR1 is SNHLY, CDR2 FYNNEI, per germline. CDR3 protein: CASSLPGGQDTEAFF. CDR3 DNA sequence: TGTGCCAGCAGTCTACCGGGGGGGCAGGACACTGAAGCTTTCTTT.

The V gene is TRBV28, the J gene TRBJ2-3; the match to TRBD2 covers 12 bases. Trimming removed 4 bases from V and 2 bases from J; junction bases left unmatched: 13. The germline CDR1 and CDR2 sequences are MDHEN and SYDVKM. The CDR3 covers 19 residues. The CDR3 is CASSSSPGTSGLYTDTQYF. In DNA form, the CDR3 reads TGTGCCAGCAGTTCATCTCCCGGGACTAGCGGGCTATACACAGATACGCAGTATTTT.

This clonotype has a handful of counts. The junction departs from the called germline gene at one end, perhaps through a read error. The chain recombines TRBV19 with TRBJ2-4; 10 positions match TRBD2. This CDR3 is built from 18 residues. Germline V gives CDR1 LNHDA, CDR2 SQIVND (reference sequence). The CDR3 bases are TGTGCCAATAGTACTCCTAGCGGGAGACGCATGGCCAAAAACATTCAGTACTTC. It codes for CANSTPSGRRMAKNIQYF.

This clonotype was observed at least ten times. This sequence joins TRBV7-9 and TRBJ2-2; TRBD1 matches at 7 bases. V gave up 4 bases and J gave up 2 bases; unmatched junction bases: 10. The CDR3 consists of 17 residues. Germline loops: CDR1 SEHNR, CDR2 FQNEAQ (reference sequence). CDR3 DNA: TGTGCCAGCAGCTCCCCGCCAGGGGGTAGTAACACCGGGGAGCTGTTTTTT. It is translated as CASSSPPGGSNTGELFF.

Ten or more counts support this clonotype. The CDR3 DNA reads as TGTGCCAGCAGGGGACAGGGCATGCAGCCCCAGCATTTT. Amino acids: CASRGQGMQPQHF. The chain joins TRBV28 to TRBJ1-5; 9 positions match TRBD1. Germline V gene lookup returns CDR1 MDHEN and CDR2 SYDVKM. With V trimmed by 6 bases and J by 7 bases, 4 bases remained unmatched. This CDR3 is built from 13 residues.

This chain connects TRBV6-2 or TRBV6-3 to TRBJ2-5; perhaps D is TRBD1 or TRBD2 (5 bases each). CDR3 size: 13 residues. Trimming pared 6 bases from V and 5 bases from J, leaving 13 bases between. Germline values: CDR1 MNHEY, CDR2 SVGEGT. CDR3 sequence (DNA): TGTGCCAGCAGCCACGGGACGGTGGAGACCCAGTACTTC. It encodes CASSHGTVETQYF.

This clonotype was detected only a few times. The rearrangement links TRBV5-1 to TRBJ2-2, with 11 nucleotides matching TRBD2. This CDR3 contains 16 residues. V was clipped by 4 bases and J by 0 bases; unmatched bases: 2. CDR1 SGHRS and CDR2 YFSETQ come from the germline V gene. CDR3 nucleotide sequence: TGCGCCAGCAGCGAGACTAGCGGGGCGAACACCGGGGAGCTGTTTTTT. Translation: CASSETSGANTGELFF.

This clonotype was recorded at least ten times. The chain has TRBV11-3 and TRBJ1-4; D unclear. V was shortened by 3 bases and J by 5 bases, with 7 bases between the two germline ends. Germline lookup yields CDR1 SGHNT and CDR2 YENEEA. CDR3 length equals 13 residues. CDR3 amino acids: CASSFGGNEKLFF. CDR3 coding DNA: TGTGCCAGCAGCTTCGGAGGGAATGAAAAACTGTTTTTT.

The table lists this clonotype with many counts. The chain uses TRBV30 and TRBJ2-7; 11 nucleotides align to TRBD2. V was clipped by 0 bases and J by 5 bases; unmatched bases: 6. Germline V gene sequence: CDR1 GTSNPN, CDR2 SVGIG (reference sequence). The CDR3 is made up of 15 amino acids. The chain's CDR3 is CAWSVLAGAGNEQYF. As DNA, the CDR3 is TGTGCCTGGAGTGTACTAGCGGGAGCTGGAAACGAGCAGTACTTC.

This clonotype was observed many times. V is TRBV5-1 and J is TRBJ2-7; 10 positions agree with TRBD1. V was pared by 4 bases and J by 1 base, with 5 bases of the junction left unmatched. Germline values: CDR1 SGHRS, CDR2 YFSETQ. The CDR3 loop spans 15 amino acids. For the CDR3, the DNA is TGCGCCAGCAGCGCCGGGACAGGGGATTCCTACGAGCAGTACTTC. Its protein is CASSAGTGDSYEQYF.

This clonotype showed up just once. The V gene is TRBV5-6, the J gene TRBJ1-1, with 9 bases matching TRBD1. The germline V gene encodes CDR1 SGHDT and CDR2 YYEEEE. J gave up 4 bases and V 2 bases, and 3 bases lay outside the gene matches. The CDR3 loop spans 14 amino acids. The CDR3 spells CASSLGTGTTEAFF. DNA of the CDR3: TGTGCCAGCAGCTTAGGGACAGGGACCACTGAAGCTTTCTTT.